This T cell receptor (beta chain) was sequenced in a study of siplizumab effects on memory and regulatory T cells. It was 85,000 to 100,000 TCR templates that were assayed per sample. The method was immunoSEQ multiplex PCR; TCRdb's version includes in-frame clones alone and lacks a portion of them. The sample contains about 100,000 clones, about 94% of which appear only once. Worth noting for this clone: Its antigen is not known.

V lost 7 bases to trimming and J lost 2 bases, with 9 bases between them. CDR3 length: 13 residues. The V gene's germline CDR1 is SGDLS and CDR2 YYNGEE. Study results and caveats: Of the proliferating CD4+ or CD8+ clones, roughly 75-96% lacked a naive or memory phenotype that could be assigned.

The sequence was collected from a human donor in good health. V and J are TRBV9 and TRBJ2-2; D possibly corresponds to TRBD2 (6 bases). The sequenced sample was non-Treg CD4+ T cells sorted from blood. CDR3 sequence (DNA): TGTGCCAGCGGGCGGGAAAACACCGGGGAGCTGTTTTTT. Its protein is CASGRENTGELFF.